Below are 15 T cell receptor beta chains sequenced from a single sample in a study of regulatory T cells in long-lasting Graves disease. Documented time point: persistent/refractory GD, antithyroid drugs over 5 years with positive TRAb. From RNA extracted from PBMCs, the TCR library was made. Construction of TCR beta libraries relied on iRepertoire HTBI primers and on Arm-PCR targeting CDR3 regions. TCRdb processed the multiplex PCR reads anew with MiXCR; each CDR3 protein has one entry. This table holds hundreds of thousands of distinct CDR3 sequences, 30% found once. Sequences were derived from peripheral blood mononuclear cells (PBMCs), sampled when the disease was refractory, from a patient treated with antithyroid drugs. These receptors originate from a female donor with Graves disease.

A remark on this clonotype: A much larger clonotype is one base distant, so this may be a read error. A read error is likely, as this CDR3 ends without the conserved phenylalanine or tryptophan. This chain uses TRBV28 with TRBJ1-2, with a weak D call TRBD1 (6 bases). Trimming left V 8 bases short and J 4 bases short, with 14 bases between. The germline CDR1 and CDR2 sequences are MDHEN and SYDVKM. The CDR3 totals 13 residues. The DNA of the CDR3 is TGTGCCAGCGGGGGGCAGGGGTTCTATGGCTACACCCTC. The encoded protein is CASGGQGFYGYTL.

On this clonotype itself: One end of the junction varies from germline; a read error may be responsible. The V gene is TRBV6-1, the J gene TRBJ1-1; D gene ambiguous. CDR1 is MNHNS and CDR2 is SASEGT in the germline V gene. This CDR3 is built from 14 residues. The DNA for the CDR3 is TGTGCCAGCAGTGAAGTAAAGCTGAACACTGAAGCTTCCTTT. It codes for CASSEVKLNTEASF.

The chain links TRBV6-2 or TRBV6-3 to TRBJ1-1; unclear D gene. Trimming left V 2 bases short and J 3 bases short, with 13 bases between. CDR3 size: 15 residues. Germline V gives CDR1 MNHEY, CDR2 SVGEGT. CDR3 loop: CASSYMGSRDTEAFF. CDR3 DNA sequence: TGTGCCAGCAGTTACATGGGGTCACGGGACACTGAAGCTTTCTTT.

The chain is built from TRBV6-1 and TRBJ1-4, with D possibly being TRBD1 (6 bases). V lost 7 bases to trimming and J lost 0 bases, with 9 bases between them. Germline CDR1 and CDR2: MNHNS and SASEGT. The CDR3 loop spans 14 amino acids. This CDR3 reads CASTDRTTNEKLFF. CDR3 coding DNA: TGTGCCAGCACCGACAGGACAACTAATGAAAAACTGTTTTTT.

As regards this clonotype: The conserved final phenylalanine or tryptophan is absent from the CDR3, which likely points to a read error. The gene calls are TRBV18 and TRBJ1-6; no firm D call. V was trimmed by 1 base and J by 7 bases, leaving 11 bases between them. Germline V gives CDR1 KGHSH, CDR2 LQKENI. The CDR3 length is 15 residues. As DNA, the CDR3 is TGTGCCAGCTCACCACTGGAAGTCCCAAATTCACCCCTCCACTCT. Protein sequence: CASSPLEVPNSPLHS.

This clonotype was counted a single time. The genes are TRBV18 and TRBJ1-2; 7 bases fit TRBD1. Germline V lookup: CDR1 KGHSH, CDR2 LQKENI. Trimming took 2 bases from V and 3 from J; bases not matched to a gene: 9. CDR3 length equals 16 residues. The CDR3 is CASSPKATGVDYGYTF. The CDR3 DNA reads TGTGCCAGCTCACCAAAGGCCACAGGGGTGGACTATGGCTACACCTTC.

This clonotype was seen many times. The CDR3 DNA reads as TGTGCCAGCAGTCCAATCGGGGGACAGGGGGATGGCTACACCTTC. Translation gives CASSPIGGQGDGYTF. The V gene is TRBV28, the J gene TRBJ1-2; TRBD1 matches at 11 bases. J was trimmed by 6 bases and V by 5 bases; bases with no gene match: 8. This CDR3 region has 15 residues. Looked up from germline, CDR1 is MDHEN and CDR2 is SYDVKM.

The chain carries TRBV19 and TRBJ2-7; 10 nucleotides match TRBD2. The CDR3 loop spans 15 amino acids. CDR1 and CDR2 from the germline V gene are LNHDA and SQIVND (reference sequence). The ends lost 0 bases at V and 4 bases at J; junction bases unmatched: 3. The CDR3 loop is CASSIDGTSEYEQYF. Here the CDR3 DNA reads TGTGCCAGTAGTATAGATGGGACTAGCGAATACGAGCAGTACTTC.

This chain uses TRBV12-3 or TRBV12-4 with TRBJ1-4; 7 bases are a match to TRBD1. This CDR3 has 15 amino acids. The V segment lost 3 bases and the J segment 5 bases; nucleotides outside the gene matches: 6. The CDR3 loop reads CASSLLGGGNEKLFF. Here the CDR3 DNA reads TGTGCCAGCAGTTTGCTAGGGGGCGGGAATGAAAAACTGTTTTTT.

This chain links TRBV30 with TRBJ2-3; the D gene is possibly TRBD1 (5 bases). V was shortened by 3 bases and J by 0 bases, with 7 bases between the two germline ends. Germline V CDR1 and CDR2: GTSNPN, SVGIG (reference sequence). This CDR3 spans 13 amino acids. CDR3 loop: CAWRGRSTDTQYF. In DNA form, the CDR3 reads TGTGCCTGGAGGGGGCGTAGCACAGATACGCAGTATTTT.

This clonotype showed up just a few times. The rearrangement uses TRBV2 and TRBJ1-4; D is undetermined. The V end was cut by 1 base, the J end by 10 bases, with 10 bases between. The CDR3 extends over 13 amino acids. Germline CDR1 SNHLY, CDR2 FYNNEI. Here the CDR3 DNA reads TGTGCCAGCAGTGAAGGGTTAGGGCCAAAACTGTTTTTT. Translating gives CASSEGLGPKLFF.

This clonotype showed up just a few times. The chain combines TRBV5-1 with TRBJ1-2, with 8 bases that match TRBD1. The CDR3 consists of 14 residues. V lost 3 bases and J lost 5; bases outside the gene matches: 6. Germline lookup yields CDR1 SGHRS and CDR2 YFSETQ. The CDR3 nucleotides are TGCGCCAGCAGCTCCAGGGGGCTAGATTATGGCTACACCTTC. Translating gives CASSSRGLDYGYTF.

This clonotype was detected ten times or more. This chain links TRBV2 with TRBJ2-5; perhaps TRBD2 as D (5 bases). Per the germline V gene, CDR1 is SNHLY and CDR2 is FYNNEI. V was trimmed by 11 bases and J by 1 base, leaving 11 bases between them. The CDR3 covers 12 residues. The CDR3 DNA reads TGTGCCTCCACGGAGGTCCAAGAGACCCAGTACTTC. Translated: CASTEVQETQYF.

This clonotype was counted many times. The chain recombines TRBV6-5 with TRBJ2-5; D call uncertain. Trimming left V 4 bases short and J 4 bases short, with 4 bases between. The CDR3 consists of 11 residues. Germline lookup yields CDR1 MNHEY and CDR2 SVGAGI. The CDR3 DNA reads TGTGCCAGCAGTTCGGTAGAGACCCAGTACTTC. Protein sequence: CASSSVETQYF.

A remark on this clonotype: A much bigger clone sits one base away, suggesting this may be a read error. This chain uses TRBV7-6 with TRBJ1-2; D gene uncertain. V was pared by 5 bases and J by 8 bases, with 15 bases between. The CDR3 consists of 13 residues. The germline gives CDR1 SGHVS, CDR2 FNYEAQ. The CDR3 bases are TGTGCCAGCAGCGTGGACCTGGTTAAAGGCTACACCTTC. Translation: CASSVDLVKGYTF.